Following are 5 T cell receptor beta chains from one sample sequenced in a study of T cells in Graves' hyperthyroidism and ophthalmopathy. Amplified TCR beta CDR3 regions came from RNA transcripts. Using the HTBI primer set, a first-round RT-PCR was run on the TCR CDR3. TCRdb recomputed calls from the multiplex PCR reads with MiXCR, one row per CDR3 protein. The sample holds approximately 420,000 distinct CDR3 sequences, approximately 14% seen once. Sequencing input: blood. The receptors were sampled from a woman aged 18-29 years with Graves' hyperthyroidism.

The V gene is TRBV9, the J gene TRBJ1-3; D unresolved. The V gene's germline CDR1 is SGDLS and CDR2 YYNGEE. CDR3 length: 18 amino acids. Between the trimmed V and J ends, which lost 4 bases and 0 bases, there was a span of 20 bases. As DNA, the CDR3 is TGTGCCAGCAGCCCCTTGGGTGGGTCCTCTTCCTCTGGAAACACCATATATTTT. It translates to CASSPLGGSSSSGNTIYF. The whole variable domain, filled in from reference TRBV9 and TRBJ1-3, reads DSGVTQTPKHLITATGQRVTLRCSPRSGDLSVYWYQQSLDQGLQFLIQYYNGEERAKGNILERFSAQQFPDLHSELNLSSLELGDSALYFCASSPLGGSSSSGNTIYFGEGSWLTVV.

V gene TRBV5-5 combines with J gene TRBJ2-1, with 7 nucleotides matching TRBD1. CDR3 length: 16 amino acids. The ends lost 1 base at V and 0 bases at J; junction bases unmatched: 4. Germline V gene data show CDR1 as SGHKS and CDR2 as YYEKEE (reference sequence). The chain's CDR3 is CASSLSRDSSYNEQFF. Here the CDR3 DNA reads TGTGCCAGCAGCTTGAGTAGGGACAGCTCCTACAATGAGCAGTTCTTC.

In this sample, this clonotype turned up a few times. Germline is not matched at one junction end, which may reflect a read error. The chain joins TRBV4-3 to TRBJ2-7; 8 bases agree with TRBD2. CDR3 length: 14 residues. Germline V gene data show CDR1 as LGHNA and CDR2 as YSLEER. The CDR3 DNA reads TGCGTCAGCAGCCCGGGACTAGGAAGCTACGAGCAGTACTTC. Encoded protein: CVSSPGLGSYEQYF.

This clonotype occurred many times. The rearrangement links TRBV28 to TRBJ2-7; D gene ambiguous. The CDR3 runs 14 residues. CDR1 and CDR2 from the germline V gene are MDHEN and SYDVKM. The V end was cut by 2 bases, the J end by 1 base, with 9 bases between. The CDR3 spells CASSLARMSYEQYF. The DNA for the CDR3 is TGTGCCAGCAGTTTAGCACGGATGTCCTACGAGCAGTACTTC.

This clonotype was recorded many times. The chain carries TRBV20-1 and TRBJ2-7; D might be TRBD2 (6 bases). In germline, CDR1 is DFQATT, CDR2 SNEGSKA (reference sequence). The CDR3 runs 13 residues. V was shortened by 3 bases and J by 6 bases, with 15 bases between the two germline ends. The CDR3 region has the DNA TGCAGTGCTAGCATCCGGGTGGGAGGCGAGCAGTACTTC. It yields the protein CSASIRVGGEQYF.